The clone carrying this T cell receptor beta chain was observed a handful of times. This sample is drawn from a study of T-cell reconstitution after alpha-beta-depleted transplantation in children. The CDR3 contains 13 residues. Germline V CDR1 and CDR2: SGHAT, FQNNGV. Between the trimmed V and J ends, which lost 3 bases and 6 bases, there was a span of 12 bases. A TCRbeta library incorporating unique molecular identifiers was prepared. TCRdb used MiXCR to reprocess the PCR reads, holding one entry per CDR3 protein. Of some 530,000 distinct CDR3 sequences in the sample, approximately 13% were seen once.

The chain links TRBV11-2 to TRBJ2-7; D is undetermined. Source: PBMCs from the stem cell graft donor, taken from the stem cell graft. This sequence was found in a human donor who donated a stem cell graft to a child with combined immunodeficiency. The CDR3 reads CASSLGRVAEQYF. CDR3 DNA: TGTGCCAGCAGCTTGGGCCGGGTCGCCGAGCAGTACTTC.